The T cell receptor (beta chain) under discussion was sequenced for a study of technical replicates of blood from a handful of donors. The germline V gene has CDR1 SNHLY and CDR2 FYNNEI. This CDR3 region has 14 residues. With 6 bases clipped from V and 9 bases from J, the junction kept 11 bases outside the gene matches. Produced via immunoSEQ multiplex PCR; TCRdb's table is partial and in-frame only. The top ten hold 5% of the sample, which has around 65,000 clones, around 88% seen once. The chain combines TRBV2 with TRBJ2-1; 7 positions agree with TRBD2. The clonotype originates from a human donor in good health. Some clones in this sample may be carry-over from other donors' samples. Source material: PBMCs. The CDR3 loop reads CASRPPLARGEQFF. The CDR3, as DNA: TGTGCCAGCAGGCCCCCACTAGCGAGGGGTGAGCAGTTCTTC.